This TCR beta chain emerged from a study of blood T cell repertoires in COVID-19. Across the whole study: Acute-phase and convalescent COVID-19 samples originated in the United States, Italy and Spain. PBMCs, B-cell-depleted T cells, or T cells provided the cDNA or gDNA that made up the material.

Sequenced by immunoSEQ multiplex PCR; TCRdb stores in-frame clones only, minus some. The data contain fewer than 300,000 clones, about 87% of them singletons. Germline V CDR1 and CDR2: SNHLY, FYNNEI. V was trimmed by 5 bases and J by 7 bases, leaving 23 bases between them. The CDR3 has 16 amino acids. The material sequenced was peripheral blood. This sequence was found in a man aged 55 to 69 who had recovered from COVID-19. This chain joins TRBV2 and TRBJ1-2, with D perhaps matching TRBD1 (6 bases). CDR3 DNA sequence: TGTGCCAGCAGTCTATCGCGAGCGGGGGCTGATCGTGGCTACACCTTC. Its translation: CASSLSRAGADRGYTF.